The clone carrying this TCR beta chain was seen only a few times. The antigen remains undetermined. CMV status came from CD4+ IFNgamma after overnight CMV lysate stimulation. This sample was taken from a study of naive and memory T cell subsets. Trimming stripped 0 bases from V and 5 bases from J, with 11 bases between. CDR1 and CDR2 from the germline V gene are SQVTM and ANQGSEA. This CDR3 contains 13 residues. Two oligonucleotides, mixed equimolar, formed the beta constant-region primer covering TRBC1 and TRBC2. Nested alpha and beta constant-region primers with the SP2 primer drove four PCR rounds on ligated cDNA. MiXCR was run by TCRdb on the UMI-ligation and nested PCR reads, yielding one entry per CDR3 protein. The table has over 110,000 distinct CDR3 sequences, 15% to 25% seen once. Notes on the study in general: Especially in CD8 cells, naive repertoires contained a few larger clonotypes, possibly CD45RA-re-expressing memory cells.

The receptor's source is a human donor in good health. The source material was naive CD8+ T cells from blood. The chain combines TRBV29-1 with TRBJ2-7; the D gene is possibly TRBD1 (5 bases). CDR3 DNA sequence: TGCAGCGTTGAAGAAAGGGGTATGAACGAGCAGTACTTC. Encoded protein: CSVEERGMNEQYF.